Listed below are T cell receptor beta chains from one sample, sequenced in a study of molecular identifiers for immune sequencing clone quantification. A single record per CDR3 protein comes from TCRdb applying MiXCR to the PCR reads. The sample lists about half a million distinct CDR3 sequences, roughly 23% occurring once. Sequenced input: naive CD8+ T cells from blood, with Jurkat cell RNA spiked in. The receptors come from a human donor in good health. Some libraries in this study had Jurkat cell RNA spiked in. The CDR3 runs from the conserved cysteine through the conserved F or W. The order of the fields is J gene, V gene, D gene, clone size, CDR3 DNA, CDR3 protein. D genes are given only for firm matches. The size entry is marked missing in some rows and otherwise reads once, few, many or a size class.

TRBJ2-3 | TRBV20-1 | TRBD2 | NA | TGCAGTGCTATCCACGCGACTAGCATATCAGGGTTAGATACGCAGTATTTT | CSAIHATSISGLDTQYF
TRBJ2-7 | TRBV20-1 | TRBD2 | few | TGCAGTGCTAAGACTAGCGGGAGTCTCTACGAGCAGTACTTC | CSAKTSGSLYEQYF
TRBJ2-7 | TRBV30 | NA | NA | TGTGCCTGGAGTGAGCAGATCGAGCAGTACTTC | CAWSEQIEQYF
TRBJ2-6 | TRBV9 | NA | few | TGTGCCAGCAGCGCCCCCCCCGTCCCTGGGGCCAACGTCCTGACTTTC | CASSAPPVPGANVLTF
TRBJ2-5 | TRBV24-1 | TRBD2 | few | TGTGCCACCAGTGGCCGGACTAGCGTCCAAGAGACCCAGTACTTC | CATSGRTSVQETQYF
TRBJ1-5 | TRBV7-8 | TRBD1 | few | TGTGCCAGCAGCCCGACAGGGGTGTATCAGCCCCAGCATTTT | CASSPTGVYQPQHF
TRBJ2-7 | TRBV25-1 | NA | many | TGTGCCAGCAGTGAAGGGGGACCCACAGAGCAGTACTTC | CASSEGGPTEQYF
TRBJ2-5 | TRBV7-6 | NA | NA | TGTGCCAGCAGCCCCTCCTTAGCGCACCAAGAGACCCAGTACTTC | CASSPSLAHQETQYF
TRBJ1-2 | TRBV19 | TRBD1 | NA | TGTGCCAGTACCCCGGGACAGGGGTTTGTCTATGGCTACACCTTC | CASTPGQGFVYGYTF
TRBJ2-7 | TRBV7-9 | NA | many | TGTGCCAGCAGCCCAAAAGGAGGGGGGGCCTCCTACGAGCAGTACTTC | CASSPKGGGASYEQYF
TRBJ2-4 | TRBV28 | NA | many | TGTGCCAGCAGGGGTGGTGAATACTTC | CASRGGEYF
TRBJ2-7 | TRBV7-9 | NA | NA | TGTGCCAGCAGCTCACCCGAAGGGGTGCGGGGTATCGAGCAGTACTTC | CASSSPEGVRGIEQYF
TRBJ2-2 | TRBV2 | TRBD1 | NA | TGTGCCAGCAGTACCGGGACAGGATTCTCCGGGGAGCTGTTTTTT | CASSTGTGFSGELFF
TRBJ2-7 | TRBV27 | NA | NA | TGTGCCAGCAGTTTATTTGGTATGGACGAGCAGTACTTC | CASSLFGMDEQYF
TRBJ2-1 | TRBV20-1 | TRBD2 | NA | TGCAGTGCTAGAGATTTGGCGGGGGTAGACAATGAGCAGTTCTTC | CSARDLAGVDNEQFF
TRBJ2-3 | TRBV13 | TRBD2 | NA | TGTGCCAGCAGCCCCGCAGCGGGGGCACACACAGATACGCAGTATTTT | CASSPAAGAHTDTQYF
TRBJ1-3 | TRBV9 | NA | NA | TGTGCCAGCAGCCGTGGGAGCTCTGGAAACACCATATGTTTT | CASSRGSSGNTICF
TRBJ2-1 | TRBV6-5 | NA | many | TGTGCCAGCAGTTACTCACCCCGGGGTCACAATGAGCAGTTCTTC | CASSYSPRGHNEQFF
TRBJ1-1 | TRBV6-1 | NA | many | TGTGCCAGCAGTGAGAGCACAGTGGCTGAAGCTTTCTTT | CASSESTVAEAFF
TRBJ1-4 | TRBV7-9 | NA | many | TGTGCCAGCAGCGATGGACAGAGGGCAACTAATGAAAAACTGTTTTTT | CASSDGQRATNEKLFF
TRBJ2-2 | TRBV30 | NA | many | TGTGCCTGGACGACAGGTGCGAACACCGGGGAGCTGTTTTTT | CAWTTGANTGELFF
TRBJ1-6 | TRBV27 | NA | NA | TGTGCCAGCAGAGGGGCCGCATATTCACCCCTCCACTTT | CASRGAAYSPLHF